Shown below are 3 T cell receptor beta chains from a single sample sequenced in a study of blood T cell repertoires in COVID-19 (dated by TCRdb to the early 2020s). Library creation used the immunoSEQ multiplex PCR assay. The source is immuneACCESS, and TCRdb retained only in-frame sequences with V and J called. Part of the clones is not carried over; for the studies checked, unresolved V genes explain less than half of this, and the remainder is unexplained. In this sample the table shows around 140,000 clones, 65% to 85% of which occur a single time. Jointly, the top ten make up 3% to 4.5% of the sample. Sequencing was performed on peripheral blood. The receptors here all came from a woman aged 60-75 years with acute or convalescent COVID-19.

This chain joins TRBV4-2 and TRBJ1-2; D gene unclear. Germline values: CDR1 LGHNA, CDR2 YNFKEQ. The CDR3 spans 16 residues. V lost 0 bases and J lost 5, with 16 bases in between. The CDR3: CASSQDTGGEWYGYTF. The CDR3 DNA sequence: TGTGCCAGCAGCCAAGATACTGGCGGGGAGTGGTATGGCTACACCTTC.

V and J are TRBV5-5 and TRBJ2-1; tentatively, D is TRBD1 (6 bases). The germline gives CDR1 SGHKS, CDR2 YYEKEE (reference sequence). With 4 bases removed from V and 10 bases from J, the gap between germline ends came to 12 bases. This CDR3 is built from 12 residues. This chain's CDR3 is CASSMDRMEQFF. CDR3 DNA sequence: TGTGCCAGCAGCATGGACAGAATGGAGCAGTTCTTC.

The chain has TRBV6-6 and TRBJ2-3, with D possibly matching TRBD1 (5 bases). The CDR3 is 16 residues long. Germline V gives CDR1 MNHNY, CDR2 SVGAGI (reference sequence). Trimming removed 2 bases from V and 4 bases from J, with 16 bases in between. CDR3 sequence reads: CASSYGGVSGSDTQYF. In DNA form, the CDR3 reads TGTGCCAGCAGTTACGGTGGGGTGTCAGGGTCAGATACGCAGTATTTT.